This TCR beta chain was recovered during a study of blood T cell repertoires in COVID-19. Across the whole study: Italy, Spain and the United States were the sources of the convalescent and acute COVID-19 samples. In each case, the material was cDNA or gDNA derived from T cells, B-cell-depleted T cells, or PBMCs.

Generated by immunoSEQ multiplex PCR, the TCRdb table keeps only in-frame clones and is missing some. The sample lists tens of thousands of clones; over 75% were seen once. Sample: peripheral blood. The receptor comes from a man in his 60s with acute or convalescent COVID-19.

CDR3 in DNA: TGTGCCATCAGTGGGAGCGGTCAGAAGAACACTGAAGCTTTCTTT. As protein: CAISGSGQKNTEAFF. The genes are TRBV10-3 and TRBJ1-1, with D unresolved. V shed 4 bases and J shed 1 base, with 13 bases lying between them. The CDR3 is 15 amino acids. Germline V gene lookup returns CDR1 ENHRY and CDR2 SYGVKD.